This T cell receptor (beta chain) was identified during a study of shared clonotypes between healthy human individuals. Study at large: The cohort comprised a couple of women and a few men. Their ages spanned 18 to 49 years.

Naive CD8 cells lacked CD45RO and underwent positive selection for CCR7, leaving out terminally differentiated effector memory CD45RA+ cells. Germline CDR1 is SGHDT and CDR2 is YYEEEE. V was trimmed by 1 base and J by 2 bases, leaving 6 bases between them. The CDR3 sequence is 13 residues long. Sequencing was performed with immunoSEQ multiplex PCR; in TCRdb, only in-frame clones are kept and a portion is missing. The data hold 1.5 million to 2.5 million clones, with about 95% observed a single time. Sequencing used naive CD8+ T cells sorted from blood. The J gene is TRBJ2-5, the V gene TRBV5-6; D is uncertain. The TCR sequence derives from a man younger than 35 in good health. The CDR3: CASSLSWQETQYF. In DNA, the CDR3 is TGTGCCAGCAGCTTGTCTTGGCAAGAGACCCAGTACTTC.